These T cell receptor beta chains were read from a single sample in a study of shared clonotypes between healthy human individuals. Using immunoSEQ multiplex PCR, the repertoire was profiled, and TCRdb retains in-frame clones only, with some absent. The sample records under 600,000 clones, about 97% being singletons. Sequencing was done on a sample of naive CD4+ T cells sorted from blood. The receptor set was obtained from a woman aged 25 to 45 in good health. CDR3s include the opening cysteine and the closing phenylalanine or tryptophan.

CASSLAWAGSEQYF	TRBV5-6
CASSLAQGNRFGELFF	TRBV5-1
CASSQAHRQGSYNEQFF	TRBV4-1
CASSDGQGHTEAFF	TRBV5-1
CASGLQERYGYGYTF	TRBV28
CASSVESGRARETQYF	TRBV9
CASSEASGLSYNEQFF	TRBV19
CASSLEGGPSYEQYF	TRBV7-9
CASSTTATGINYGYTF	TRBV19
CASTVVGLSYGYTF	TRBV7-9
CASSPRSPVTNYGYTF	TRBV18
CASSYRGTAGANVLTF	TRBV6-5
CASSVFLAGVGETQYF	TRBV9
CASSESPGGNSPLHF	TRBV10-1
CASSFRDRGFNEQFF	TRBV7-9
CASRGEKLFF	TRBV19
CASSRVIAGHNEQFF	TRBV5-1
CAIRTGSSGNTIYF	TRBV10-3